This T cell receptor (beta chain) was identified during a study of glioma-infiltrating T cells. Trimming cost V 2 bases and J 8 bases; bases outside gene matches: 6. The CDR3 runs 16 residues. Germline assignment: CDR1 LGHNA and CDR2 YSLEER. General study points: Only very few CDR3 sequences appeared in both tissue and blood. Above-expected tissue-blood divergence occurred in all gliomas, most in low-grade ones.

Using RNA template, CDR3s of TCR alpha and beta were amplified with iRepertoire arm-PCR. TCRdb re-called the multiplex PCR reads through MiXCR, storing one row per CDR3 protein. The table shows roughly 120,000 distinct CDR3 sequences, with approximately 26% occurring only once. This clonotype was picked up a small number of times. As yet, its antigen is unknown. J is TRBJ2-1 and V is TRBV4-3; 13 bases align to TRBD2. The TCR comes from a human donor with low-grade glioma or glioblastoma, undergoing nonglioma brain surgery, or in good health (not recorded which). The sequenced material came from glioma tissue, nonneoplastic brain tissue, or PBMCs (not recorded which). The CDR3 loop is CASSQPGTSGTHEQFF. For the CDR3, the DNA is TGCGCCAGCAGCCAACCCGGGACTAGCGGGACCCATGAGCAGTTCTTC.